Here is one T cell receptor (beta chain) with its context. This CDR3 spans 18 amino acids. The V and J ends lost 3 bases and 0 bases, in that order; junction bases with no gene match: 12. From germline, CDR1 is SEHNR and CDR2 FQNEAQ (reference sequence). These data are taken from a study of TIL therapy for anti-PD-1-resistant metastatic lung cancer. This was the immunoSEQ v3 assay. Sequencing used immunoSEQ multiplex PCR; TCRdb keeps in-frame clones, though not all of them. The table includes roughly 54,000 clones, roughly 84% detected once. Stated time point: pre-treatment sample, taken before nivolumab and TIL therapy.

Source: blood, taken at baseline. The clonotype was recovered from a person between 30 and 80 years old with non-small cell lung cancer. The rearrangement uses TRBV7-9 and TRBJ2-7; 9 positions match TRBD1. This CDR3 is CASSLDPGQGISSYEQYF. The CDR3 DNA reads as TGTGCCAGCAGCTTGGACCCGGGACAGGGAATCTCCTCCTACGAGCAGTACTTC.